Described below is a single T cell receptor beta chain sequence and its context. Its antigen is not identified. The data are from a study of response to subunit inactivated influenza vaccine. Study observations and caveats: Each seasonal influenza vaccination recruits few new T cells, the authors suggested.

One entry per CDR3 protein, called by TCRdb with MiXCR from the RT-PCR reads. The table has hundreds of thousands of distinct CDR3 sequences, approximately 15% seen once. V lost 0 bases, J lost 5 bases, and 8 bases lay in between. CDR1 is KGHSH and CDR2 is LQKENI in the germline V gene. This CDR3 spans 13 amino acids. The chain uses TRBV18 and TRBJ2-7; no firm D call. The clonotype comes from a man between 50 and 59 years old who received an inactivated influenza vaccine. The material was PBMCs from blood, obtained less than 15 days before vaccination. CDR3 nucleotides: TGTGCCAGCTCACCACCGTCTGGGAACGAGCAGTACTTC. This sequence encodes CASSPPSGNEQYF.